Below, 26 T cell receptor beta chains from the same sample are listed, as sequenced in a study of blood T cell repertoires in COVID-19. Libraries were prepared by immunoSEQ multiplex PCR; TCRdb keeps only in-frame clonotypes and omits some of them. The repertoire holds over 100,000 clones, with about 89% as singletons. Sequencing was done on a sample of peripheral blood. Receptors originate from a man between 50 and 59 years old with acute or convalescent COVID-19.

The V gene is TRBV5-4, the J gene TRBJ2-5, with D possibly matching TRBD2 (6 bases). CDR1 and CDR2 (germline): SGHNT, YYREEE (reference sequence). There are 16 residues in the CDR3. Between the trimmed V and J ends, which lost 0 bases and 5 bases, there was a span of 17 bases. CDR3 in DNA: TGTGCCAGCAGCTTGGATCGTGGAGGGCAGAGGGAGACCCAGTACTTC. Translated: CASSLDRGGQRETQYF.

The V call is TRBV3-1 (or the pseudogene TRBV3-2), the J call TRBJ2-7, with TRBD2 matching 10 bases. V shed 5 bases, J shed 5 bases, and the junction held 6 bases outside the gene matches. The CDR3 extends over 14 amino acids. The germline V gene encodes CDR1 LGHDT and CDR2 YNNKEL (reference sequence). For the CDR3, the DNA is TGTGCCAGCAGCGCCGGGACTAGCGTTCACGAGCAGTACTTC. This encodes CASSAGTSVHEQYF.

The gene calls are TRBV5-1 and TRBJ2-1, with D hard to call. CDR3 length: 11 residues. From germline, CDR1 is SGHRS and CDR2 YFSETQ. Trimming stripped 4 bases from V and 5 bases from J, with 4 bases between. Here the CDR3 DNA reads TGCGCCAGCAGCCCAGACAATGAGCAGTTCTTC. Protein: CASSPDNEQFF.

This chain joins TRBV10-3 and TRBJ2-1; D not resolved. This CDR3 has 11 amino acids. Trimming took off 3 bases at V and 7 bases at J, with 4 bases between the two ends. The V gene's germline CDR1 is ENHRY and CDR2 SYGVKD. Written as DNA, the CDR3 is TGTGCCATCAGTGACAGTAATGAGCAGTTCTTC. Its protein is CAISDSNEQFF.

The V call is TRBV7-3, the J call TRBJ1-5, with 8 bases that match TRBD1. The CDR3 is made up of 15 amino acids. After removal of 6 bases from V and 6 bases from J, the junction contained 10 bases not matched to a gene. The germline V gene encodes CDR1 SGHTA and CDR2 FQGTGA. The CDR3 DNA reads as TGTGCCAGCAGGTCAGGGGGCGGAATCAGTCAGCCCCAGCATTTT. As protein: CASRSGGGISQPQHF.

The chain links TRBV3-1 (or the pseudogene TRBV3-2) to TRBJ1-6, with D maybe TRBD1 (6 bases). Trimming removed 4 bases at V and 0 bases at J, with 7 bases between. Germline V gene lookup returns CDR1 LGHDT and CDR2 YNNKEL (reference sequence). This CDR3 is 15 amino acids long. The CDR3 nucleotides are TGTGCCAGCAGCCCAGGGGTCTCCTATAATTCACCCCTCCACTTT. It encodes CASSPGVSYNSPLHF.

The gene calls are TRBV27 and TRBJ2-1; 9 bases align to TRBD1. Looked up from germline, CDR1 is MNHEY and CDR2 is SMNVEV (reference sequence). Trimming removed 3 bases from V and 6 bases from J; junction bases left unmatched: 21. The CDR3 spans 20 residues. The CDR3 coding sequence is TGTGCCAGCAGTTTGAAGTCAGGGTCCCGCGGGACAGGGATCCGCAATGAGCAGTTCTTC. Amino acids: CASSLKSGSRGTGIRNEQFF.

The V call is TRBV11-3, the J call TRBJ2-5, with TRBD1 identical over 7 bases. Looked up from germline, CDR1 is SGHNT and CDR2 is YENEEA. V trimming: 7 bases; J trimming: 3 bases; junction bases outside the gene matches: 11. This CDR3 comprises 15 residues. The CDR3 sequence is CASTTRGPGKETQYF. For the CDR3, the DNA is TGTGCCAGCACGACAAGGGGGCCCGGAAAAGAGACCCAGTACTTC.

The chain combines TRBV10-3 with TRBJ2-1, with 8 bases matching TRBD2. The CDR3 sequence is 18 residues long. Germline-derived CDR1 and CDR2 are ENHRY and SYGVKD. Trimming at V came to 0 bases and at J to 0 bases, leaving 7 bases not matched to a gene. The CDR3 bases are TGTGCCATCAGTGAGTCCCCAGCGGGAGTAACCTCCTACAATGAGCAGTTCTTC. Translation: CAISESPAGVTSYNEQFF.

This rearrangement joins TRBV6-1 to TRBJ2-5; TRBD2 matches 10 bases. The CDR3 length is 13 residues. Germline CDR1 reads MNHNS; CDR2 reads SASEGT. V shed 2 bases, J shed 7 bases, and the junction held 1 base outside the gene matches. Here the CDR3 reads CASSESGRATQYF. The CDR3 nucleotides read TGTGCCAGCAGTGAAAGCGGGAGGGCGACCCAGTACTTC.

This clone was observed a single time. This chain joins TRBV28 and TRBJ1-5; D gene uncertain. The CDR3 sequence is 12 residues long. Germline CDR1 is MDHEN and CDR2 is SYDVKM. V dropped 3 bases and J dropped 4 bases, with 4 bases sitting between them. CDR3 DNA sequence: TGTGCCAGCAGTTTTATGAATCAGCCCCAGCATTTT. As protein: CASSFMNQPQHF. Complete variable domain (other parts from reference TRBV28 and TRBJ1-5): DVKVTQSSRYLVKRTGEKVFLECVQDMDHENMFWYRQDPGLGLRLIYFSYDVKMKEKGDIPEGYSVSREKKERFSLILESASTNQTSMYLCASSFMNQPQHFGDGTRLSIL.

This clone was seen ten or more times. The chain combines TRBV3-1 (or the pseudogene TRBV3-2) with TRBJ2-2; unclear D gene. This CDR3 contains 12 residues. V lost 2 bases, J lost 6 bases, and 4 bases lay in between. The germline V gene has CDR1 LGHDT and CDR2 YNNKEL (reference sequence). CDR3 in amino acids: CASSQSSGELFF. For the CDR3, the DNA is TGTGCCAGCAGCCAATCGTCCGGGGAGCTGTTTTTT.

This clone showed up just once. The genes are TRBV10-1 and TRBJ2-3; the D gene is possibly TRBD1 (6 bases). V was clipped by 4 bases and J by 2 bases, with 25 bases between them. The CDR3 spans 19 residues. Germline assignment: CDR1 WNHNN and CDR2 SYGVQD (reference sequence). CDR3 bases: TGCGCCAGCAGTGGGGGCCCCGTGAGCGACAGGTTCGACACAGATACGCAGTATTTT. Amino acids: CASSGGPVSDRFDTDTQYF.

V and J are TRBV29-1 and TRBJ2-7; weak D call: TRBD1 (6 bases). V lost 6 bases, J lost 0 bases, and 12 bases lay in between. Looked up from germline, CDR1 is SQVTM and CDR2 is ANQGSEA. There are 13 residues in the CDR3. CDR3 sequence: CSVSDSLSYEQYF. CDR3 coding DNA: TGCAGCGTCTCGGACAGCCTCTCCTACGAGCAGTACTTC.

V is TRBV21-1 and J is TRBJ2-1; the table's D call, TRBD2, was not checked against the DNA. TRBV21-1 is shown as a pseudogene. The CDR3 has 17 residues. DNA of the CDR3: TGTGCCAGCAGCAAAGCTATATGGACTAGCGTCTACAATGAGCAGTTCTTC. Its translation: CASSKAIWTSVYNEQFF.

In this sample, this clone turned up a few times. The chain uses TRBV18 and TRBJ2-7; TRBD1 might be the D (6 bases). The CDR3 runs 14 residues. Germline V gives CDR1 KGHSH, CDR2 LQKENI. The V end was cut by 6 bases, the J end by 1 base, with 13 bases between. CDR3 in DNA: TGTGCCAGCTCCCCCTTTGGACAGTCCTACGAGCAGTACTTC. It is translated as CASSPFGQSYEQYF. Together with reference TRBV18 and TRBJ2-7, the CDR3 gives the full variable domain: NAGVMQNPRHLVRRRGQEARLRCSPMKGHSHVYWYRQLPEEGLKFMVYLQKENIIDESGMPKERFSAEFPKEGPSILRIQQVVRGDSAAYFCASSPFGQSYEQYFGPGTRLTVT.

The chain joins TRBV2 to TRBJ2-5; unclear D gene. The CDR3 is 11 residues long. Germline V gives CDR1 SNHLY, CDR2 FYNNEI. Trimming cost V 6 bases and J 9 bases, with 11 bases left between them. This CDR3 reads CASRVELAQYF. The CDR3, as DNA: TGTGCCAGCAGGGTGGAGTTGGCCCAGTACTTC.

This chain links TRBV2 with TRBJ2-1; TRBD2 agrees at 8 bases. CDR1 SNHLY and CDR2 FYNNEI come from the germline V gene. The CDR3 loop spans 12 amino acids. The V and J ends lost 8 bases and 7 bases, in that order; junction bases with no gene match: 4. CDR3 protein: CASPKRGNEQFF. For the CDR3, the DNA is TGTGCCAGCCCAAAGCGGGGGAATGAGCAGTTCTTC.

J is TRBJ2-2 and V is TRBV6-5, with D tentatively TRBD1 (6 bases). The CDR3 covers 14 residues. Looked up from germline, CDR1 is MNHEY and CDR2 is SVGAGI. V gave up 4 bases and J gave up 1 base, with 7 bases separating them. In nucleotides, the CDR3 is TGTGCCAGCAGTTCGGGACAGAACACCGGGGAGCTGTTTTTT. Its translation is CASSSGQNTGELFF.

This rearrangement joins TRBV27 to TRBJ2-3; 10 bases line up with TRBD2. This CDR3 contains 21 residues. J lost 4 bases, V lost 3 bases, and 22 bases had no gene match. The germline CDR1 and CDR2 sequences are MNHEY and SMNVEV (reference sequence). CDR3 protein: CASSFRTDTQSGRAPADTQYF. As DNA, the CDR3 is TGTGCCAGCAGTTTCAGAACGGACACGCAGAGCGGGAGGGCCCCAGCAGATACGCAGTATTTT.

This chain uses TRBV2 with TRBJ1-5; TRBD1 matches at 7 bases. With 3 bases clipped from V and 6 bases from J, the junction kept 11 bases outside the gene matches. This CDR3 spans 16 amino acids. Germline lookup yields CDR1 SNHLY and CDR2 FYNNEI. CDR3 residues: CASSEYRTGKSQPQHF. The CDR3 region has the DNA TGTGCCAGCAGTGAGTACCGGACAGGCAAGAGTCAGCCCCAGCATTTT.

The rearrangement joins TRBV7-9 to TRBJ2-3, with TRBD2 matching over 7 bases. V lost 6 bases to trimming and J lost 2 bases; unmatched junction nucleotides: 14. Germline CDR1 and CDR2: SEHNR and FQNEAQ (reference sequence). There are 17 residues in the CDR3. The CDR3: CASSGVLAERYTDTQYF. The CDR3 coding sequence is TGTGCCAGCAGTGGGGTGCTAGCGGAACGATACACAGATACGCAGTATTTT.

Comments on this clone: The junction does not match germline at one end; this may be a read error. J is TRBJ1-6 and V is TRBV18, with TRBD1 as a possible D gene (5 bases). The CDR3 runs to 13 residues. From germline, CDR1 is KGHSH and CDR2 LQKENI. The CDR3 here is CASSPGRDSTLHF. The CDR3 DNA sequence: TGTGCCAGCTCACCCGGCAGGGATTCAACCCTCCACTTT.

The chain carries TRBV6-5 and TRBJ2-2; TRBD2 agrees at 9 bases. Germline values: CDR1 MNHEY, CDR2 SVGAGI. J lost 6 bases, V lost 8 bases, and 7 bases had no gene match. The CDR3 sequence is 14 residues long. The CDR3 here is CASSRTSAAGELFF. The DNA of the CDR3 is TGTGCCAGCTCCCGGACTAGCGCGGCCGGGGAGCTGTTTTTT.

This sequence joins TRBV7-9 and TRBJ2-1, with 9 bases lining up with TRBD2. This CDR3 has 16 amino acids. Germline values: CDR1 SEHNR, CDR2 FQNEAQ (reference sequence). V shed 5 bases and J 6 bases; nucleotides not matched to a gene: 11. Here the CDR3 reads CASSKIAGVIRNEQFF. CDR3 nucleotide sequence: TGTGCCAGCAGCAAAATAGCGGGAGTAATTCGCAATGAGCAGTTCTTC.

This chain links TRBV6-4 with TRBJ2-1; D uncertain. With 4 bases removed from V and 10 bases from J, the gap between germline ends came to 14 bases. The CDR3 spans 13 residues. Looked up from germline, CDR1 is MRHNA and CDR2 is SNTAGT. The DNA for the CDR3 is TGTGCCAGCAGTGTGGAGACTGGCGGCGAGCAGTTCTTC. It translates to CASSVETGGEQFF.